The entry below describes one T cell receptor beta chain. There are 13 residues in the CDR3. Between the trimmed V and J ends, which lost 2 bases and 7 bases, there was a span of 8 bases. In germline, CDR1 is KGHSH, CDR2 LQKENI. These data come from a study of blood T cell repertoires in COVID-19. Here immunoSEQ multiplex PCR was the method, and the copy in TCRdb shows in-frame clones only, minus some. The table lists roughly 80,000 clones, around nine tenths of them singletons, with over 4% in the top ten. The chain couples TRBV18 to TRBJ1-4; D remains ambiguous. The TCR originated in a woman at least 80 years old with active or convalescent COVID-19. Sequencing was carried out using peripheral blood. This CDR3 reads CASSPARGEKLFF. As DNA, the CDR3 is TGTGCCAGCTCACCAGCCAGAGGTGAAAAACTGTTTTTT.